This T cell receptor (beta chain) originates from a study of blood T cell repertoires in COVID-19. About the research overall: Acute-phase and convalescent COVID-19 samples originated in the United States, Italy and Spain.

V dropped 1 base and J dropped 5 bases, with 5 bases sitting between them. Germline V gene lookup returns CDR1 SEHNR and CDR2 FQNEAQ (reference sequence). The CDR3 runs 13 residues. Individuals aged 18 to 89 years were recruited from about two dozen US areas. In assigning cohorts, the study relied on participant-reported clinical history. Recovery meant two consecutive negative NP/OP PCR tests, professional clearance, or resolved symptoms. Profiled with immunoSEQ multiplex PCR; TCRdb holds only in-frame clones, not every one. The sample has 450,000 to 500,000 clones; roughly 87% are singletons. This clone was detected once. The identical CDR3 is also encoded by other nucleotide sequences in the sample.

The chain recombines TRBV7-9 with TRBJ1-4; D unresolved. Sequenced: PBMCs or T cells enriched from blood (not recorded which). The receptor was isolated from a woman aged 18-29 years who had recovered from COVID-19. The CDR3 sequence is CASSLDGNEKLFF. The CDR3 DNA follows: TGTGCCAGCAGCTTAGACGGGAATGAAAAACTGTTTTTT.